The present TCR delta chain was sequenced within a study of gamma-delta chains in newborns, infants, children. TCRdb processed the reads again with the CATT caller. The repertoire holds about 3,400 delta-chain clones, with less than 1.5% as singletons. The V gene's germline CDR1 is GEAIGNYY and CDR2 EKD. The CDR3 is 20 residues long. This clone was detected a few times. The amino acid sequence in TCRdb belongs to a much larger clone and departs from this DNA's translation at residue 4, likely a sequencing read error; the sequence shown is translated from the DNA. The rearrangement uses TRDV2 and TRDJ3; 9 nucleotides match TRDD3. The clonotype was recovered from a child who was a newborn, infant or young child, either healthy, febrile or measles-vaccinated (not recorded which). The sequencing input was blood. CDR3 amino acids: CACNTEAGGSSTWDTRQMFF. The CDR3 coding sequence is TGTGCCTGTAACACCGAAGCTGGGGGATCCTCTACCTGGGACACCCGACAGATGTTTTTC.